This T cell receptor beta chain emerged from a study of tumor-infiltrating lymphocytes in primary liver carcinoma. In the study overall: There were roughly 3.5 to 7.13 million productive TCRbeta reads per sample, a yield similar across tissue types. Study-wide points: Tumors and blood were compared for top-250-clone fraction, and tumors had the significantly higher value (p = 0.039).

The CDR3 is 13 residues long. Trimming left V 2 bases short and J 5 bases short, with 9 bases between. Germline CDR1 is KGHSH and CDR2 is LQKENI. Starting material of 450 to 550 ng total RNA yielded TCR beta cDNA via a constant-region primer. Slightly modified ARM-PCR, run as three nested multiplex PCR rounds, produced the TCR beta libraries. The study ran its first two PCR rounds for around 10 cycles each, using TRBV1-TRBV30 forward primers and a C-beta reverse primer. MiXCR, applied by TCRdb to the multiplex PCR reads, yields one record per CDR3 protein. The table records approximately 300,000 distinct CDR3 sequences, roughly two thirds of them present only once. For blood RNA, unsorted whole blood served as the source, and germline DNA was extracted too. Patients in the cohort were treatment-naive and living with chronic HBV infection. Worth noting for this clonotype: Its cognate antigen is unknown.

Sequencing input: peripheral blood. V gene TRBV18 combines with J gene TRBJ2-5; D not resolved. The TCR sequence derives from a middle-aged man with primary liver carcinoma and hepatitis B virus infection. CDR3 sequence: CASSPNSRETQYF. CDR3 nucleotide sequence: TGTGCCAGCTCACCAAACAGTCGGGAGACCCAGTACTTC. Full variable domain (rest looked up from reference TRBV18 and TRBJ2-5): NAGVMQNPRHLVRRRGQEARLRCSPMKGHSHVYWYRQLPEEGLKFMVYLQKENIIDESGMPKERFSAEFPKEGPSILRIQQVVRGDSAAYFCASSPNSRETQYFGPGTRLLVL.